Following are 5 T cell receptor beta chains from one sample sequenced in a study of cytomegalovirus exposure and HLA in healthy donors. Clones were sequenced by immunoSEQ multiplex PCR, and TCRdb holds only the in-frame ones, with some missing. Among some 210,000 clones listed, about nine tenths were seen once. The material sequenced was PBMCs. The receptors were sampled from a woman between 18 and 29 years old in good health and CMV-seropositive.

The chain joins TRBV12-5 to TRBJ1-1; D perhaps matches TRBD1 (5 bases). Germline CDR1 and CDR2: LGHNT and FRNRAP. Between the trimmed V and J ends, which lost 4 bases and 6 bases, there was a span of 9 bases. The CDR3 covers 12 residues. The CDR3: CASGWGGAEAFF. The CDR3 DNA reads TGTGCTAGTGGTTGGGGGGGGGCTGAAGCTTTCTTT. The full variable domain, its missing parts supplied by reference TRBV12-5 and TRBJ1-1, is DARVTQTPRHKVTEMGQEVTMRCQPILGHNTVFWYRQTMMQGLELLAYFRNRAPLDDSGMPKDRFSAEMPDATLATLKIQPSEPRDSAVYFCASGWGGAEAFFGQGTRLTVV.

The chain is built from TRBV5-4 and TRBJ2-3; the match to TRBD2 covers 12 bases. CDR3 length equals 16 residues. Germline V gene data show CDR1 as SGHNT and CDR2 as YYREEE (reference sequence). V lost 4 bases and J lost 2; bases outside the gene matches: 5. The CDR3 region is CASSPGTSGFTDTQYF. CDR3 DNA sequence: TGTGCCAGCAGCCCCGGGACTAGCGGGTTCACAGATACGCAGTATTTT.

The CDR3 is CASSVGTRSYEQYF. The CDR3 DNA sequence: TGTGCCAGCAGCGTAGGGACACGCTCCTACGAGCAGTACTTC. The chain has TRBV9 and TRBJ2-7; D may be TRBD1 (5 bases). Trimming removed 0 bases at V and 0 bases at J, with 7 bases between. There are 14 residues in the CDR3. CDR1 and CDR2 from the germline V gene are SGDLS and YYNGEE.

CDR3 sequence: CASSFGGTGVNYGYTF. The DNA for the CDR3 is TGTGCCAGCAGCTTTGGAGGGACAGGGGTTAACTATGGCTACACCTTC. The rearrangement links TRBV9 to TRBJ1-2; TRBD1 matches 10 bases. After removal of 4 bases from V and 1 base from J, the junction contained 7 bases not matched to a gene. The CDR3 length is 16 residues. CDR1 is SGDLS, CDR2 YYNGEE, per germline.

This sequence joins TRBV19 and TRBJ1-1, with D possibly being TRBD1 (5 bases). Looked up from germline, CDR1 is LNHDA and CDR2 is SQIVND (reference sequence). V lost 9 bases and J 3 bases, leaving 20 bases between the germline ends. CDR3 length: 15 amino acids. The CDR3 region has the DNA TGTGCCAGCACCCCCTCCGGGGCGGGGTACACTGAAGCTTTCTTT. The encoded protein is CASTPSGAGYTEAFF. The entire variable domain, with the rest obtained from reference TRBV19 and TRBJ1-1, is as follows: DGGITQSPKYLFRKEGQNVTLSCEQNLNHDAMYWYRQDPGQGLRLIYYSQIVNDFQKGDIAEGYSVSREKKESFPLTVTSAQKNPTAFYLCASTPSGAGYTEAFFGQGTRLTVV.